The 4 T cell receptor beta chains below all came from one sample that was sequenced in a study of blood T cell repertoires in COVID-19. Data came from immunoSEQ multiplex PCR; TCRdb stores just in-frame clones and leaves some out. The sample holds about 250,000 clones, around 80% seen once. The specimen was PBMCs or T cells enriched from blood (not recorded which). These receptors originate from a man in his forties or fifties who had been exposed to COVID-19.

This chain uses TRBV9 with TRBJ2-1, with TRBD2 identical over 8 bases. With 0 bases clipped from V and 0 bases from J, the junction kept 14 bases outside the gene matches. Germline assignment: CDR1 SGDLS and CDR2 YYNGEE. CDR3 length: 20 residues. The CDR3 here is CASSVEAPGLGGRSYNEQFF. As DNA, the CDR3 is TGTGCCAGCAGCGTAGAGGCCCCGGGACTAGGGGGACGCTCCTACAATGAGCAGTTCTTC. Based on the CDR3 plus reference TRBV9 and TRBJ2-1, the full variable domain is DSGVTQTPKHLITATGQRVTLRCSPRSGDLSVYWYQQSLDQGLQFLIQYYNGEERAKGNILERFSAQQFPDLHSELNLSSLELGDSALYFCASSVEAPGLGGRSYNEQFFGPGTRLTVL.

The rearrangement uses TRBV5-8 and TRBJ1-2, with D tentatively TRBD1 (6 bases). The germline V gene has CDR1 SGHTS and CDR2 YDEGEE. Trimming removed 4 bases from V and 5 bases from J, with 15 bases in between. This CDR3 spans 14 amino acids. CDR3 nucleotide sequence: TGTGCCAGCAGCCTACAGGGCTCGTTGTATGGCTACACCTTC. Translating gives CASSLQGSLYGYTF. Together with reference TRBV5-8 and TRBJ1-2, the CDR3 gives the full variable domain: EAGVTQSPTHLIKTRGQQATLRCSPISGHTSVYWYQQALGLGLQFLLWYDEGEERNRGNFPPRFSGRQFPNYSSELNVNALELEDSALYLCASSLQGSLYGYTFGSGTRLTVV.

This clone was counted between two and nine times. The chain carries TRBV7-2 and TRBJ1-2; 11 bases agree with TRBD1. This CDR3 is built from 14 residues. The trim removed 5 bases at V and 8 bases at J, leaving 7 bases unmatched. Germline CDR1 reads SGHTA; CDR2 reads FQGNSA. Here the CDR3 reads CASSPDRGLFGYTF. In DNA, the CDR3 is TGTGCCAGCAGCCCGGACAGGGGGCTCTTCGGCTACACCTTC.

This chain uses TRBV5-1 with TRBJ2-1; 10 bases are shared with TRBD2. From germline, CDR1 is SGHRS and CDR2 YFSETQ. There are 16 residues in the CDR3. Trimming cost V 4 bases and J 8 bases; bases outside gene matches: 12. CDR3 loop: CASSRGASGSIDEQFF. The CDR3 region has the DNA TGCGCCAGCAGCCGAGGGGCTAGCGGGAGTATCGATGAGCAGTTCTTC.